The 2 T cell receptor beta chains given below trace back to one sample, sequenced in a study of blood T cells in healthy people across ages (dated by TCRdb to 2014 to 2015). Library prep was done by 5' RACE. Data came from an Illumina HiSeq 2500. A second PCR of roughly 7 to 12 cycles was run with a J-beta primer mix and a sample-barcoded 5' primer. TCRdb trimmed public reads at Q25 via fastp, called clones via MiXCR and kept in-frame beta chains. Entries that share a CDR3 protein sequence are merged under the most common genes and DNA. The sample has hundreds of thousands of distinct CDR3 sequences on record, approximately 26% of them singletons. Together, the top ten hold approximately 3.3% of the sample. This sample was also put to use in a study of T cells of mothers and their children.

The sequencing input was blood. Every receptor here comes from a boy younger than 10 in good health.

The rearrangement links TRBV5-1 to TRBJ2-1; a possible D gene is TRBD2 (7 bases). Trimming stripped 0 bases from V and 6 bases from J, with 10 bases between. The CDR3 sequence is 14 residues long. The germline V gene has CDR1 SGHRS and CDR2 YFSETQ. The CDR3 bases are TGCGCCAGCAGCTTGGGGGCGGGGGCCAATGAGCAGTTCTTC. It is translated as CASSLGAGANEQFF.

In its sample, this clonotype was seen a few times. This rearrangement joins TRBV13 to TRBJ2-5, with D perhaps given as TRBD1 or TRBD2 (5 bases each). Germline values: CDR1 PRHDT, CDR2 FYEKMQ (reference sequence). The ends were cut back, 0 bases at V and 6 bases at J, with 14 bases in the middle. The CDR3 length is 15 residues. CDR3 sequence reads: CASSLGLEGSKTQYF. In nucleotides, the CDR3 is TGTGCCAGCAGCTTAGGCCTTGAGGGGTCGAAGACCCAGTACTTC.